The 9 T cell receptor beta chains given below trace back to one sample, sequenced in a study of T cell responses to AZD1222 COVID-19 vaccine. Here immunoSEQ multiplex PCR was the method, and the copy in TCRdb shows in-frame clones only, minus some. The sample has approximately 100,000 clones, approximately 86% seen once. The sequencing here drew on peripheral blood, taken on day 0 of AZD1222 vaccination. The source of these receptors is an adult in good health.

J is TRBJ2-1 and V is TRBV7-2; 10 positions agree with TRBD2. The V and J ends lost 2 bases and 6 bases, in that order; junction bases with no gene match: 7. The CDR3 spans 16 residues. CDR1 is SGHTA, CDR2 FQGNSA, per germline. The CDR3 DNA reads TGTGCCAGCAGCTTACATCCCGCTAGCGGGAGCAATGAGCAGTTCTTC. It is translated as CASSLHPASGSNEQFF.

The V call is TRBV3-1 (or the pseudogene TRBV3-2), the J call TRBJ2-1; D remains unclear. V lost 6 bases, J lost 2 bases, and 17 bases lay in between. CDR3 length: 16 amino acids. Germline CDR1 is LGHDT and CDR2 is YNNKEL (reference sequence). The CDR3 bases are TGTGCCAGCAGGCATTCCCGGGCCCGCACCTACAATGAGCAGTTCTTC. It is translated as CASRHSRARTYNEQFF.

The chain carries TRBV4-2 and TRBJ2-2; TRBD2 matches at 13 bases. Germline V gene lookup returns CDR1 LGHNA and CDR2 YNFKEQ. Germline trimming cut 3 bases from V and 7 bases from J; bases unmatched to any gene: 11. This CDR3 contains 18 residues. The CDR3: CASSHRGLAGVSIGELFF. DNA of the CDR3: TGTGCCAGCAGCCATCGAGGACTAGCGGGAGTCTCGATCGGGGAGCTGTTTTTT.

CDR3 DNA sequence: TGTGCCTGGAACGGGCAGGGAGGCAGTCAGCCCCAGCATTTT. This translates into CAWNGQGGSQPQHF. This sequence joins TRBV30 and TRBJ1-5, with TRBD1 as a possible D gene (5 bases). CDR1 is GTSNPN and CDR2 is SVGIG in the germline V gene (reference sequence). The CDR3 is made up of 14 amino acids. V shed 4 bases and J shed 6 bases, with 16 bases lying between them.

The J gene is TRBJ2-7, the V gene TRBV14, with D hard to call. The germline CDR1 and CDR2 sequences are SGHDN and FVKESK. The CDR3 contains 12 residues. Deletions cut 4 bases from V and 0 bases from J, with 4 bases between. This CDR3 reads CASSPNSYEQYF. CDR3 bases: TGTGCCAGCAGCCCCAACTCCTACGAGCAGTACTTC.

This rearrangement joins TRBV5-5 to TRBJ1-1, with 9 bases aligning to TRBD1. CDR1 and CDR2 from the germline V gene are SGHKS and YYEKEE (reference sequence). The CDR3 runs 15 residues. V lost 4 bases to trimming and J lost 6 bases; unmatched junction nucleotides: 10. The CDR3 here is CASSLLVTGGAEAFF. In DNA, the CDR3 is TGTGCCAGCAGCCTCTTAGTGACAGGGGGGGCTGAAGCTTTCTTT.

This clone was seen a few times. The chain links TRBV19 to TRBJ2-1, with 12 bases matching TRBD2. CDR1 is LNHDA and CDR2 is SQIVND in the germline V gene (reference sequence). The CDR3 consists of 15 residues. The V gene end was trimmed by 6 bases and the J gene end by 7 bases; junction bases not matched to a gene: 7. CDR3 sequence (DNA): TGTGCCAGTAGCGCGGGACTAGCGGGCCTGAATGAGCAGTTCTTC. The encoded protein is CASSAGLAGLNEQFF.

V is TRBV4-1 and J is TRBJ2-7; D is undetermined. The CDR3 covers 13 residues. V was trimmed by 4 bases and J by 2 bases, leaving 9 bases between them. The germline gives CDR1 MGHRA, CDR2 YSYEKL. The CDR3: CASSLTETYEQYF. The CDR3 nucleotides read TGCGCCAGCAGCCTGACGGAGACCTACGAGCAGTACTTC.

The chain is built from TRBV6-4 and TRBJ2-1; D possibly corresponds to TRBD2 (6 bases). V was pared by 5 bases and J by 8 bases, with 22 bases between. CDR1 is MRHNA, CDR2 SNTAGT, per germline. The CDR3 spans 16 residues. CDR3 protein: CASSPLRIGSRDEQFF. The DNA of the CDR3 is TGTGCCAGCAGTCCACTGCGCATCGGGAGTAGGGATGAGCAGTTCTTC.